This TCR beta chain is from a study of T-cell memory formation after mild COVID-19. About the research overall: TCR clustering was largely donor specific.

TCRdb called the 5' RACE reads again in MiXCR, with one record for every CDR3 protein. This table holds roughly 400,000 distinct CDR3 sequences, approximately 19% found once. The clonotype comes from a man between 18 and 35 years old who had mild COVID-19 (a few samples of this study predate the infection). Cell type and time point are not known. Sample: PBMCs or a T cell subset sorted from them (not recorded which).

The CDR3 coding sequence is TGTGCCAGCAGCGGACAGAGATTTGGCTATGGCTACACCTTC. It specifies CASSGQRFGYGYTF. The chain carries TRBV7-8 and TRBJ1-2; the D gene is possibly TRBD1 (6 bases). The length of the CDR3 is 14 residues. Germline CDR1 and CDR2: SGHVS and FQNEAQ. Trimming took 5 bases from V and 4 from J, leaving 14 bases between them.